The 18 T cell receptor beta chains listed next were all sequenced from one sample in a study of T cell responses to AZD1222 COVID-19 vaccine. Repertoires were generated with immunoSEQ multiplex PCR, while TCRdb's copy carries only in-frame clones and drops some. The profile covers about 130,000 clones, with approximately 84% appearing a single time and roughly 3.9% taken by the ten largest. Material: peripheral blood, obtained on day 0 of AZD1222 vaccination. These receptor sequences come from an adult in good health.

This chain connects TRBV12-3 or TRBV12-4 to TRBJ1-4; D is ambiguous. Between the trimmed V and J ends, which lost 2 bases and 8 bases, there was a span of 6 bases. The CDR3 length is 12 residues. CDR3: CASSLWEEKLFF. The CDR3 bases are TGTGCCAGCAGTTTATGGGAAGAAAAACTGTTTTTT.

The rearrangement joins TRBV28 to TRBJ1-1; TRBD1 matches 7 bases. J was trimmed by 6 bases and V by 1 base; bases with no gene match: 11. CDR3 length: 16 residues. CDR1 and CDR2 (germline): MDHEN, SYDVKM. CDR3 residues: CASSLYGTARGAEAFF. Here the CDR3 DNA reads TGTGCCAGCAGTTTATACGGGACAGCTCGGGGAGCTGAAGCTTTCTTT.

The genes are TRBV3-1 (or the pseudogene TRBV3-2) and TRBJ1-1; 10 nucleotides match TRBD1. The V gene end was trimmed by 4 bases and the J gene end by 5 bases; junction bases not matched to a gene: 7. Germline lookup yields CDR1 LGHDT and CDR2 YNNKEL (reference sequence). The length of the CDR3 is 15 residues. Here the CDR3 reads CASSPWDRGGTEAFF. CDR3 bases: TGTGCCAGCAGCCCCTGGGACAGGGGAGGGACTGAAGCTTTCTTT.

The chain recombines TRBV6-5 with TRBJ2-3; D is undetermined. There are 14 residues in the CDR3. From germline, CDR1 is MNHEY and CDR2 SVGAGI. Trimming removed 2 bases from V and 6 bases from J, with 12 bases in between. CDR3 amino acids: CASSYRYPVDTQYF. CDR3 DNA sequence: TGTGCCAGCAGTTACCGGTATCCGGTGGATACGCAGTATTTT.

This clone occurred a few times. The V call is TRBV6-5, the J call TRBJ2-5; no reliable D call. V lost 9 bases, J lost 5 bases, and 22 bases lay in between. The CDR3 totals 15 residues. Germline loops: CDR1 MNHEY, CDR2 SVGAGI. The CDR3 protein is CASSYTLTRKETQYF. The CDR3 nucleotides are TGTGCCAGTTCTTACACCCTTACCAGGAAGGAGACCCAGTACTTC.

The chain links TRBV6-5 to TRBJ2-1, with TRBD2 identical over 8 bases. Germline V gene data show CDR1 as MNHEY and CDR2 as SVGAGI. The CDR3 has 14 residues. With V trimmed by 9 bases and J by 2 bases, 6 bases remained unmatched. The CDR3 DNA follows: TGTGCCAGTCGTCGGACTAGCACCTACAATGAGCAGTTCTTC. Translated, it gives CASRRTSTYNEQFF.

This rearrangement joins TRBV6-5 to TRBJ2-1; no clear D gene. The CDR3 has 14 residues. In germline, CDR1 is MNHEY, CDR2 SVGAGI. Between the trimmed V and J ends, which lost 6 bases and 9 bases, there was a span of 18 bases. The CDR3 DNA sequence: TGTGCCAGCAGACCCTCCCGACTCGTGGGTGAGCAGTTCTTC. Its translation: CASRPSRLVGEQFF.

The gene calls are TRBV9 and TRBJ1-1, with TRBD1 identical over 8 bases. The junction had 6 bases not matched to a gene; V was cut back by 4 bases and J by 1 base. The germline gives CDR1 SGDLS, CDR2 YYNGEE. The CDR3 totals 15 residues. DNA for the CDR3: TGTGCCAGCAGCCCGTCGGACAGGGCGAACACTGAAGCTTTCTTT. Encoded protein: CASSPSDRANTEAFF.

The V gene is TRBV30, the J gene TRBJ1-6; possibly TRBD1 for D (5 bases). Germline V gene data show CDR1 as GTSNPN and CDR2 as SVGIG (reference sequence). The CDR3 totals 19 residues. The germline V and J ends were trimmed by 0 bases and 5 bases, with 23 bases remaining between them. The CDR3 region is CAWSVARSGREIHNSPLHF. As DNA, the CDR3 is TGTGCCTGGAGTGTGGCCCGGTCGGGCAGGGAAATCCATAATTCACCCCTCCACTTT.

The chain couples TRBV5-1 to TRBJ2-6; no clear D gene. Trimming removed 0 bases at V and 2 bases at J, with 12 bases between. The CDR3 is 17 amino acids. The germline V gene has CDR1 SGHRS and CDR2 YFSETQ. The CDR3 protein is CASSLEAVIPGANVLTF. As DNA, the CDR3 is TGCGCCAGCAGCTTGGAAGCCGTAATCCCTGGGGCCAACGTCCTGACTTTC.

This chain joins TRBV27 and TRBJ1-4; D is unresolved. Trimming cost V 5 bases and J 8 bases, with 18 bases left between them. This CDR3 is 15 amino acids long. Germline V gene data show CDR1 as MNHEY and CDR2 as SMNVEV (reference sequence). CDR3 residues: CASSTAASEREKLFF. The CDR3 DNA is TGTGCCAGCAGTACTGCGGCCTCGGAGAGAGAAAAACTGTTTTTT.

The V call is TRBV30, the J call TRBJ1-2, with TRBD1 identical over 9 bases. The trim removed 4 bases at V and 5 bases at J, leaving 5 bases unmatched. Germline V gene lookup returns CDR1 GTSNPN and CDR2 SVGIG (reference sequence). CDR3 size: 13 residues. The CDR3 loop reads CAWNQQGAYGYTF. The CDR3 nucleotides are TGTGCCTGGAACCAACAGGGGGCGTATGGCTACACCTTC. The variable domain in full, completed from reference TRBV30 and TRBJ1-2, reads SQTIHQWPATLVQPVGSPLSLECTVEGTSNPNLYWYRQAAGRGLQLLFYSVGIGQISSEVPQNLSASRPQDRQFILSSKKLLLSDSGFYLCAWNQQGAYGYTFGSGTRLTVV.

The chain joins TRBV10-3 to TRBJ1-5; D gene unclear. The CDR3 runs 15 residues. V lost 3 bases and J 6 bases, leaving 15 bases between the germline ends. From germline, CDR1 is ENHRY and CDR2 SYGVKD. The CDR3 loop is CAISEGTDAGQPQHF. DNA of the CDR3: TGTGCCATCAGTGAAGGTACAGATGCCGGTCAGCCCCAGCATTTT.

The chain combines TRBV15 with TRBJ1-5, with a possible D match to TRBD1 (6 bases). Germline V lookup: CDR1 LNHNV, CDR2 YYDKDF (reference sequence). V shed 2 bases and J shed 2 bases, with 13 bases lying between them. This CDR3 has 16 amino acids. CDR3: CATSRQGSGGNQPQHF. As DNA, the CDR3 is TGTGCCACCAGCAGACAGGGGTCGGGGGGCAATCAGCCCCAGCATTTT.

This chain links TRBV14 with TRBJ1-1, with D maybe TRBD1 (6 bases). Germline-derived CDR1 and CDR2 are SGHDN and FVKESK. The length of the CDR3 is 17 residues. V shed 6 bases and J shed 0 bases, with 20 bases lying between them. The CDR3 is CASSPLTPRTVNTEAFF. The CDR3 nucleotides are TGTGCCAGCAGTCCCCTTACCCCGCGGACAGTGAACACTGAAGCTTTCTTT.

A single count supports this clone. V usage is TRBV20-1 and J usage is TRBJ1-2, with D hard to call. The germline gives CDR1 DFQATT, CDR2 SNEGSKA (reference sequence). Trimming cost V 3 bases and J 3 bases, with 17 bases left between them. The CDR3 has 15 amino acids. The CDR3 bases are TGCAGTGCTAGTCCCGACCGACCCCGGGACTATGGCTACACCTTC. Protein: CSASPDRPRDYGYTF.

V and J are TRBV3-1 (or the pseudogene TRBV3-2) and TRBJ1-5; the D gene is possibly TRBD1 (5 bases). The germline V and J ends were trimmed by 1 base and 2 bases, with 12 bases remaining between them. This CDR3 contains 16 residues. Germline values: CDR1 LGHDT, CDR2 YNNKEL (reference sequence). The chain's CDR3 is CASSQGGRGGNQPQHF. The CDR3 DNA is TGTGCCAGCAGCCAAGGTGGTAGGGGCGGCAATCAGCCCCAGCATTTT.

The chain recombines TRBV5-1 with TRBJ1-1, with TRBD1 matching 10 bases. The ends lost 2 bases at V and 4 bases at J; junction bases unmatched: 2. CDR1 and CDR2 from the germline V gene are SGHRS and YFSETQ. The CDR3 consists of 14 residues. The CDR3, as DNA: TGCGCCAGCAGCTTAAGGACAGGGGGCACTGAAGCTTTCTTT. Residues: CASSLRTGGTEAFF.